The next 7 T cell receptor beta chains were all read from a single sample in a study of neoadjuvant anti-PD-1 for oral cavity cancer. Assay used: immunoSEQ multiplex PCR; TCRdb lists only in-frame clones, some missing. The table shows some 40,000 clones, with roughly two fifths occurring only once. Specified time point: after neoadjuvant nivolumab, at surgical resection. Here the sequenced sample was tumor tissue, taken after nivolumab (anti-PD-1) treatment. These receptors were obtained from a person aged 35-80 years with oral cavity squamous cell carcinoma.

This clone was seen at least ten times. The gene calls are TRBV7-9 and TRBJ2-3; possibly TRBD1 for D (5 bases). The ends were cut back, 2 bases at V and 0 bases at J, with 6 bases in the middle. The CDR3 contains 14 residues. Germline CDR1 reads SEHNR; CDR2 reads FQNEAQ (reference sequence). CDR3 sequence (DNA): TGTGCCAGCAGCTTACCAGGGAGCACAGATACGCAGTATTTT. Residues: CASSLPGSTDTQYF.

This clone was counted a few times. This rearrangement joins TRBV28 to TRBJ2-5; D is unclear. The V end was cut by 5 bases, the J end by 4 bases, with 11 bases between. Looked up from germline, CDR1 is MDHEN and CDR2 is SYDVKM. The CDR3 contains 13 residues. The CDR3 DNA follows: TGTGCCAGCAGTCTACGCTTTGGAGAGACCCAGTACTTC. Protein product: CASSLRFGETQYF. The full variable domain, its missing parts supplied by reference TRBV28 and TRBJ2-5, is DVKVTQSSRYLVKRTGEKVFLECVQDMDHENMFWYRQDPGLGLRLIYFSYDVKMKEKGDIPEGYSVSREKKERFSLILESASTNQTSMYLCASSLRFGETQYFGPGTRLLVL.

The CDR3 region is CASSYTAWITRQAFF. CDR3 bases: TGTGCCAGCAGTTATACGGCGTGGATAACCCGGCAAGCTTTCTTT. This sequence joins TRBV6-5 and TRBJ1-1; D is ambiguous. There are 15 residues in the CDR3. Germline CDR1 MNHEY, CDR2 SVGAGI. Trimming removed 3 bases at V and 9 bases at J, with 20 bases between.

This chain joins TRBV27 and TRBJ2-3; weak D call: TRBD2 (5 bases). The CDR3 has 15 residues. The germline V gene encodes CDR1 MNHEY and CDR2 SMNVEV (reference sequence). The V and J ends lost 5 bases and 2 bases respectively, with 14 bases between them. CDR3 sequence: CASSDSAELTDTQYF. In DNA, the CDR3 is TGTGCCAGCAGTGATAGCGCGGAACTCACAGATACGCAGTATTTT.

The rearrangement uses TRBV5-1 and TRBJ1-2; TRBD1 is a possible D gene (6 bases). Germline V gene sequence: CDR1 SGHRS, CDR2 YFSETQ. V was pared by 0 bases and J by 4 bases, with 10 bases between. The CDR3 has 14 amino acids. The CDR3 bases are TGCGCCAGCAGCTTGGACAGGGTGACCTATGGCTACACCTTC. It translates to CASSLDRVTYGYTF. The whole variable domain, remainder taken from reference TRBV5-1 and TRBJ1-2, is KAGVTQTPRYLIKTRGQQVTLSCSPISGHRSVSWYQQTPGQGLQFLFEYFSETQRNKGNFPGRFSGRQFSNSRSEMNVSTLELGDSALYLCASSLDRVTYGYTFGSGTRLTVV.

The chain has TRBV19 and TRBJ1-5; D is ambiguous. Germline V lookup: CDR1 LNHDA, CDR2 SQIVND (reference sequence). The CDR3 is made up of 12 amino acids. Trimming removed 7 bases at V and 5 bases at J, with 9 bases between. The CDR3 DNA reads TGTGCCAGTACGGACGGAGATCAGCCCCAGCATTTT. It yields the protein CASTDGDQPQHF.

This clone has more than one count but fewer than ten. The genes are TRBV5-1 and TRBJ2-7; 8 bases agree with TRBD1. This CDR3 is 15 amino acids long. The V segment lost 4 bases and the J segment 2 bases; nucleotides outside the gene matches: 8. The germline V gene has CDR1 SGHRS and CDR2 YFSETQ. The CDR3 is CASSVGTGYTYEQYF. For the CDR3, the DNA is TGCGCCAGCAGCGTAGGGACAGGTTATACCTACGAGCAGTACTTC.